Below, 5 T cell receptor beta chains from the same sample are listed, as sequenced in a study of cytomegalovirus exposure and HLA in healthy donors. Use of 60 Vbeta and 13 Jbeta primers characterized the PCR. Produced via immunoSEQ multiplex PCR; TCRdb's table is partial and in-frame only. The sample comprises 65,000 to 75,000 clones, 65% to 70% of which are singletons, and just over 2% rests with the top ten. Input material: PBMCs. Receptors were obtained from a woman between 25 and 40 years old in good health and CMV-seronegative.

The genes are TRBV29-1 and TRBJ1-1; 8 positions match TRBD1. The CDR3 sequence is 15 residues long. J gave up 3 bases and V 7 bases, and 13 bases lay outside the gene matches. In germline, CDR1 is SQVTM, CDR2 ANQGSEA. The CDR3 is CSAEGPGGRHTEAFF. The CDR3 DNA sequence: TGCAGCGCAGAGGGGCCAGGGGGCAGACACACTGAAGCTTTCTTT.

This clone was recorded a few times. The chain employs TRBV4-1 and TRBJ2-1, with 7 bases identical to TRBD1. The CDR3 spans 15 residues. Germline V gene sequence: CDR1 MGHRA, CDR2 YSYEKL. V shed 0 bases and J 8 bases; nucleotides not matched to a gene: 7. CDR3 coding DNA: TGCGCCAGCAGCCAAGATTCAGGGGGTGTAGATGAGCAGTTCTTC. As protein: CASSQDSGGVDEQFF.

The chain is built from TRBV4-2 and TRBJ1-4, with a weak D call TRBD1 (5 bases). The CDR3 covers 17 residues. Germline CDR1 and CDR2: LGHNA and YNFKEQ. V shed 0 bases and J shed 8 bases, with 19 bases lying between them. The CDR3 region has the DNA TGTGCCAGCAGCCAAGATTCCGACGGAGGGGTGGGGGAAAAACTGTTTTTT. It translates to CASSQDSDGGVGEKLFF.

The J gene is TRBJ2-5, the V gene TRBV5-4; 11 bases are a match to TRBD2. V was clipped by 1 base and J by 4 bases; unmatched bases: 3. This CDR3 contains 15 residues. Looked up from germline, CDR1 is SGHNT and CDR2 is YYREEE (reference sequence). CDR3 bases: TGTGCCAGCAGCTTGCTAGCGGGGGGTGGAGAGACCCAGTACTTC. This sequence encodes CASSLLAGGGETQYF.

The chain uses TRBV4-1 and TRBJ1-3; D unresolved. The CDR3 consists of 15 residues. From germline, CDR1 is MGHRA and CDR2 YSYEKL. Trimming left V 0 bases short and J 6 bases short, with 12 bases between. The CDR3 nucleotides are TGCGCCAGCAGCCAAGATCGCGCCGGGGAAAACACCATATATTTT. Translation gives CASSQDRAGENTIYF.